This T cell receptor (beta chain) was identified during a study of blood T cells in healthy people across ages. Together with a sample-barcoded 5' primer, a J-beta primer mix was included in a second PCR lasting roughly 6 to 12 cycles. TCRdb re-analysed the 5' RACE reads in MiXCR, keeping a single row per CDR3 protein. The data contain hundreds of thousands of distinct CDR3 sequences, 58% of them seen just once; the ten biggest clones take up about two fifths. What was sequenced was blood. This receptor was taken from a man aged 55 to 70 in good health.

CDR3 nucleotide sequence: TGTGCCATCAGTGGGCAGGGGAATGAGCAGTTCTTC. Translating gives CAISGQGNEQFF. The chain carries TRBV10-3 and TRBJ2-1; D perhaps matches TRBD1 (6 bases). Germline assignment: CDR1 ENHRY and CDR2 SYGVKD. The CDR3 sequence is 12 residues long. Between the trimmed V and J ends, which lost 4 bases and 7 bases, there was a span of 8 bases.